This T cell receptor (beta chain) came from a study of vaccination and CD4 T cells after COVID-19. The Oncomine TCR Beta short-read assay was what sequenced the DNA obtained from cultured CD4+ T cells. Each CDR3 protein gets one entry after TCRdb re-called the PCR reads with MiXCR. The profile shows approximately 15,000 distinct CDR3 sequences, approximately 35% of them singletons. As to this clonotype: The antigen is undetermined.

As to treatment: approximately nine-day PBMC culture with coronavirus spike peptide pools or control peptides (ViraFEST assay). The CDR3 loop spans 15 amino acids. The V gene end was trimmed by 6 bases and the J gene end by 6 bases; junction bases not matched to a gene: 10. CDR1 is LNHDA, CDR2 SQIVND, per germline (reference sequence). The source is a human donor who received a COVID-19 vaccine. J is TRBJ1-2 and V is TRBV19, with 10 bases matching TRBD1. The specimen comprised CD4+ T cells from blood, cultured in vitro, sampled before SARS-CoV-2 vaccination. The CDR3 sequence: CASRGDRGWSDGYTF. In DNA form, the CDR3 reads TGTGCCAGTAGGGGGGACAGGGGATGGAGTGATGGCTACACCTTC.